This T cell receptor (beta chain) was sequenced in a study of somatic mutations in cytotoxic T cells in rheumatoid arthritis. The wider study: Among the T-cell populations stained with V beta antibodies, some were separated by flow sorting at nearly 100% purity, including V beta1+ cells whose TCRB was sequenced.

Study observations and caveats: In about an eighth of the 65 patients, the largest CD8+ clone exceeded 20% of CD8+ cells.

About this clone: The antigen is undetermined.

Measured with immunoSEQ multiplex PCR; TCRdb has only the in-frame clones, and not every one. Among around 10,000 clones listed, roughly 68% were seen once. Per germline, CDR1 MNHEY and CDR2 SMNVEV (reference sequence). The length of the CDR3 is 16 residues. Trimming took 3 bases from V and 6 from J; bases not matched to a gene: 10. It was blood donors, about 58% female and with a median age of approximately 59 years (range roughly 20-70), who served as healthy controls. The TCR comes from a man between 60 and 75 years old in good health. The V call is TRBV27, the J call TRBJ2-7, with TRBD1 matching 11 bases. The sequenced material came from CD8+ T cells sorted from blood. Written as DNA, the CDR3 is TGTGCCAGCAGTTTCCTCCCCGGGACAGGGGGGGGCGAGCAGTACTTC. Its protein is CASSFLPGTGGGEQYF.